This T cell receptor beta chain was identified in a study of blood T cell repertoires in COVID-19. Study background: The analysed material was cDNA or gDNA that came from T cells, B-cell-depleted T cells, or PBMCs.

Only in-frame clones appear in the TCRdb table, and some are missing; sequencing was by immunoSEQ multiplex PCR. Of about 64,000 clones in the sample, around 89% were seen once. Across about two dozen US areas, participants ranged in age from roughly 18 to 89 years. Participant-given clinical history determined each cohort assignment. Cohort 3 donors counted as recovered after two negative PCRs, clearance, or resolved symptoms. This TCR derives from a woman aged 40 to 50 who had recovered from COVID-19. Sequenced input: PBMCs or T cells enriched from blood (not recorded which).

The DNA for the CDR3 is TGTGCCAGCAGGACAGGGGGCTCTCGCGAGCAGTACTTC. It yields the protein CASRTGGSREQYF. V is TRBV6-5 and J is TRBJ2-7; 10 bases fit TRBD1. The germline V gene has CDR1 MNHEY and CDR2 SVGAGI. V lost 6 bases, J lost 6 bases, and 5 bases stayed unmatched. The CDR3 runs 13 residues.